The sequence of this TCR beta chain was determined in a study of Ad26.COV2.S vaccination and SARS-CoV-2 variants. At the level of the study: Recipients of Ad26.COV2.S got it intramuscularly, once or twice 56 days apart. Study-level findings and limits: Those who received the vaccine showed greater spike-specific TCR breadth than those given placebo.

This CDR3 contains 17 residues. Germline CDR1 and CDR2: SGHDN and FVKESK. V was clipped by 0 bases and J by 0 bases, with 14 bases between them. Treatment indicated: some 20 received Ad26.COV2.S at low or high dose, single or two shots; 5 received placebo; per-sample allocation not given. Sampling happened 63 days after the first vaccine or placebo injection. The sample came from a Boston adult aged 18-55 years. Assay: immunoSEQ multiplex PCR; the TCRdb copy retains only in-frame clones and omits some. In the table there are fewer than 400,000 clones, approximately 86% of which are singletons. Concerning this clone: Antigen unknown.

This chain links TRBV14 with TRBJ1-1, with a possible D match to TRBD1 (6 bases). The sequencing used peripheral blood, collected in a trial of Ad26.COV2.S vaccine versus placebo. The origin of this receptor is a person aged 18-60 years who received the Ad26.COV2.S COVID-19 vaccine or a placebo. In DNA, the CDR3 is TGTGCCAGCAGCCAAGACCCCGCCGGGACATTGAACACTGAAGCTTTCTTT. This gives the protein CASSQDPAGTLNTEAFF.